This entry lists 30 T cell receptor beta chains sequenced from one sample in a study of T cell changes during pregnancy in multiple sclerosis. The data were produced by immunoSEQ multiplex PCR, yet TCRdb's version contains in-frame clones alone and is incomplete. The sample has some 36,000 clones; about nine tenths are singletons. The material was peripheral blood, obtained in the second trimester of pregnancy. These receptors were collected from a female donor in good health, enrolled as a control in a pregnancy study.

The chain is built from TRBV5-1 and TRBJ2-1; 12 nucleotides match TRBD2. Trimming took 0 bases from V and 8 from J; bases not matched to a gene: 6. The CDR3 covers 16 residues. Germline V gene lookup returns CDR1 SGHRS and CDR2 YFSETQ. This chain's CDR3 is CASSLAELAGGYEQFF. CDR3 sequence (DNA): TGCGCCAGCAGCTTGGCCGAACTAGCGGGAGGATATGAGCAGTTCTTC.

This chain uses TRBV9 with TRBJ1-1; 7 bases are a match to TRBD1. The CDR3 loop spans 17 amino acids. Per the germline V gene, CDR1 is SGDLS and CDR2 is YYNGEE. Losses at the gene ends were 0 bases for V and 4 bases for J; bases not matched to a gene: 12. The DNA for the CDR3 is TGTGCCAGCAGCGTAGGGGAGCGGACAGGAATGGGCACTGAAGCTTTCTTT. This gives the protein CASSVGERTGMGTEAFF.

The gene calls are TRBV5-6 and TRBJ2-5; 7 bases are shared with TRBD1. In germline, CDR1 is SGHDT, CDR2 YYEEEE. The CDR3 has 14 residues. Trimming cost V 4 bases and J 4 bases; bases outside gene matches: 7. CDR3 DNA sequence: TGTGCCAGCAGCGGAATACAGGGGAGAGAGACCCAGTACTTC. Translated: CASSGIQGRETQYF.

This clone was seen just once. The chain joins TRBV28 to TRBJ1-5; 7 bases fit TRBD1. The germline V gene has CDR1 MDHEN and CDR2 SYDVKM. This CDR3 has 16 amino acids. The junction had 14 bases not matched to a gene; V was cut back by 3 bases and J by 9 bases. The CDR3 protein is CASSFGLRGPLRPQHF. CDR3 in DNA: TGTGCCAGCAGTTTCGGTTTAAGGGGGCCCCTAAGGCCCCAGCATTTT.

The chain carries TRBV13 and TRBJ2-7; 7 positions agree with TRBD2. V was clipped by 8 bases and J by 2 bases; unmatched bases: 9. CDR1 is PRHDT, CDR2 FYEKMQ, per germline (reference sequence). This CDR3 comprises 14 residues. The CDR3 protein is CASSLREQPYEQYF. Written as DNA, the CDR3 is TGTGCCAGCTCTCTGCGGGAGCAGCCCTACGAGCAGTACTTC.

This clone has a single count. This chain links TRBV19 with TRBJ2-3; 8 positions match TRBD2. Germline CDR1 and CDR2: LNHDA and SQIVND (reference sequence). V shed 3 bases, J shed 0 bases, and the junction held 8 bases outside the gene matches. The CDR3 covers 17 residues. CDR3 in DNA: TGTGCCAGTAGTATGGCTAGCGGGTGGAGAAGCACAGATACGCAGTATTTT. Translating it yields CASSMASGWRSTDTQYF.

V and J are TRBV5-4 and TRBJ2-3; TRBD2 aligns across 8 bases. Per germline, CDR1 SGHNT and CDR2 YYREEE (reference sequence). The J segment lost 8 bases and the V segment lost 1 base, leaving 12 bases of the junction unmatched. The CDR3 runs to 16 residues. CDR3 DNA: TGTGCCAGCAGCTTGATGAGCGGGAGCGGTGGTGGTACGCAGTATTTT. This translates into CASSLMSGSGGGTQYF.

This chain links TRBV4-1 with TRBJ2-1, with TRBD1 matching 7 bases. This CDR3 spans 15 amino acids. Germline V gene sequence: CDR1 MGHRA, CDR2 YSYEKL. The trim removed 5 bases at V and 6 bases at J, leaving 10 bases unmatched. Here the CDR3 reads CASSFRQGQGNEQFF. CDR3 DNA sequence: TGCGCCAGCAGCTTCCGACAGGGCCAGGGCAATGAGCAGTTCTTC.

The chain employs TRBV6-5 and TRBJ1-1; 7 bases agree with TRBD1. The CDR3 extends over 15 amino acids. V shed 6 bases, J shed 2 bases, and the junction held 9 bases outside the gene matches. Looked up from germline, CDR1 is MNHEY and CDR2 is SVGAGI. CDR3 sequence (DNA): TGTGCCAGCAGCAGGACCAACAGGGGTAACACTGAAGCTTTCTTT. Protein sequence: CASSRTNRGNTEAFF.

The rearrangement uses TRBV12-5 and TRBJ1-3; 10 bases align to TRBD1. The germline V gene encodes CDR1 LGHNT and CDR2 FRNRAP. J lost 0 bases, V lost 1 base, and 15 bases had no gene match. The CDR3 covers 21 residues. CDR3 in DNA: TGTGCTAGTGGTTTGGCAACCGGGACAGGGGTTTCTGTACGCTCTGGAAACACCATATATTTT. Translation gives CASGLATGTGVSVRSGNTIYF. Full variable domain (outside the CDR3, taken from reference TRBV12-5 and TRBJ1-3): DARVTQTPRHKVTEMGQEVTMRCQPILGHNTVFWYRQTMMQGLELLAYFRNRAPLDDSGMPKDRFSAEMPDATLATLKIQPSEPRDSAVYFCASGLATGTGVSVRSGNTIYFGEGSWLTVV.

DNA of the CDR3: TGCGCCAGCAGCCAAACAGAGAACTCCTACGAGCAGTACTTC. This sequence encodes CASSQTENSYEQYF. The chain has TRBV4-3 and TRBJ2-7; D uncertain. Germline values: CDR1 LGHNA, CDR2 YSLEER. V lost 2 bases and J 0 bases, leaving 8 bases between the germline ends. The CDR3 totals 14 residues.

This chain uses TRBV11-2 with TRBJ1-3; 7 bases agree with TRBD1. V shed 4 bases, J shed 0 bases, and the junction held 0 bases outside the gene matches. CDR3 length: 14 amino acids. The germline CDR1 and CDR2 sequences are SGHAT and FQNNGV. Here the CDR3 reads CASSWTGSGNTIYF. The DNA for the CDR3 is TGTGCCAGCAGCTGGACAGGCTCTGGAAACACCATATATTTT.

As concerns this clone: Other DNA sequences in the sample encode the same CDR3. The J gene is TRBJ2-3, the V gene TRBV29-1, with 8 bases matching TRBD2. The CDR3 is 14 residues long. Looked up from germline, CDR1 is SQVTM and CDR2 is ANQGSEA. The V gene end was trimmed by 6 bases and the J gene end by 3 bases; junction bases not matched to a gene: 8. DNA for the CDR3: TGCAGCGTGCTGGCGGGGGGTTGGACAGATACGCAGTATTTT. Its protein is CSVLAGGWTDTQYF.

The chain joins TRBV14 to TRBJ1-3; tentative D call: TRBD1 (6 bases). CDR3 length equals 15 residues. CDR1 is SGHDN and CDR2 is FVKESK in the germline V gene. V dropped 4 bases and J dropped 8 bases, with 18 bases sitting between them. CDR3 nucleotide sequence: TGTGCCAGCAGCCGAAACAGGGTGAGGGAAGACACCATATATTTT. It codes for CASSRNRVREDTIYF.

CDR3: CASSLEGQGSAFF. CDR3 bases: TGCGCCAGCAGCTTGGAGGGACAGGGCTCGGCTTTCTTT. This chain uses TRBV5-1 with TRBJ1-1, with 9 bases identical to TRBD1. The germline V gene has CDR1 SGHRS and CDR2 YFSETQ. CDR3 size: 13 residues. The V gene end was trimmed by 0 bases and the J gene end by 11 bases; junction bases not matched to a gene: 5.

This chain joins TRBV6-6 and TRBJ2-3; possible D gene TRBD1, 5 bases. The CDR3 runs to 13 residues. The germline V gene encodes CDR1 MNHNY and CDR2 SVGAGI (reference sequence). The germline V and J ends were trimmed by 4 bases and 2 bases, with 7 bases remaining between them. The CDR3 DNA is TGTGCCAGCAGTTTAGGGGACACAGATACGCAGTATTTT. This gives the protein CASSLGDTDTQYF.

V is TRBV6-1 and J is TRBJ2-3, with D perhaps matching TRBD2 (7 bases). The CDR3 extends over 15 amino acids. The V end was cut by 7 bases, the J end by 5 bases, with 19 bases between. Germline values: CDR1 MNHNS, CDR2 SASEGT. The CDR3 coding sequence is TGTGCCAGCACGAGGGCGGGGGCCCTGGGAGATACGCAGTATTTT. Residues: CASTRAGALGDTQYF.

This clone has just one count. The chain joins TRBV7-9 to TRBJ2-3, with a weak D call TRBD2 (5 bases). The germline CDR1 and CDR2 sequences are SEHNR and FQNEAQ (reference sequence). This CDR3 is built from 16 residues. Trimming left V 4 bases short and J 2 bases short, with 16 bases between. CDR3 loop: CASSSNRDYPTDTQYF. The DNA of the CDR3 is TGTGCCAGCAGCTCGAACCGGGATTATCCCACAGATACGCAGTATTTT.

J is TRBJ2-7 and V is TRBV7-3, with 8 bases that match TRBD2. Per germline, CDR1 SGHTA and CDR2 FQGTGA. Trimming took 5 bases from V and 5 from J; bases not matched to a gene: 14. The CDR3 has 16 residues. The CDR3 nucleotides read TGTGCCAGCAGCCCGGGACTAGGAGGTAGGGGGAACGAGCAGTACTTC. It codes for CASSPGLGGRGNEQYF.

The CDR3 loop is CASSQRPRLAHPNEQYF. The CDR3 region has the DNA TGTGCCAGCAGCCAAAGACCCCGACTGGCGCACCCGAACGAGCAGTACTTC. The V call is TRBV5-6, the J call TRBJ2-7; D ambiguous. There are 17 residues in the CDR3. The germline V gene has CDR1 SGHDT and CDR2 YYEEEE. V lost 4 bases and J lost 5, with 25 bases in between.

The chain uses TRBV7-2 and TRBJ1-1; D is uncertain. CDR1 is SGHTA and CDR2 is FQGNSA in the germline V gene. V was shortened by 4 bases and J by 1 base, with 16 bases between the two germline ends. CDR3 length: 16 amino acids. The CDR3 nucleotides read TGTGCCAGCAGCTCTGCAACCCTAGACCGGAACACTGAAGCTTTCTTT. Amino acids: CASSSATLDRNTEAFF.

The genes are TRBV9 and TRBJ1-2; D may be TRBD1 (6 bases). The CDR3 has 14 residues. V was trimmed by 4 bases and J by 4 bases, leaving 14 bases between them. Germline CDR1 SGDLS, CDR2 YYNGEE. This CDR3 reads CASSLTGTPYGYTF. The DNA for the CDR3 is TGTGCCAGCAGCTTAACCGGGACACCCTATGGCTACACCTTC.

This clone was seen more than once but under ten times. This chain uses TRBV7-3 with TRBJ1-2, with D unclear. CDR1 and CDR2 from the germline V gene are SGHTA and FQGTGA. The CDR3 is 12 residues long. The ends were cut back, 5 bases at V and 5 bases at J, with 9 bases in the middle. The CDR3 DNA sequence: TGTGCCAGCAGCGAAACAGAGTATGGCTACACCTTC. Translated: CASSETEYGYTF.

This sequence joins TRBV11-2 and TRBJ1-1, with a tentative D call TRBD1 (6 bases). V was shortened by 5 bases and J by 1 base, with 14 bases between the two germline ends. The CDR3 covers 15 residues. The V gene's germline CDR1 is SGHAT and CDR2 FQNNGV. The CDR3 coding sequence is TGTGCCAGCAGCGCCTCGTGGACAGCGAACACTGAAGCTTTCTTT. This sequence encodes CASSASWTANTEAFF.

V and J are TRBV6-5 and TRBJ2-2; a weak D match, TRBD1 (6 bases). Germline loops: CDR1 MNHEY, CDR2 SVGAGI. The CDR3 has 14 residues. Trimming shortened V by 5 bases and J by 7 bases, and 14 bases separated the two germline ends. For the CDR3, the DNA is TGTGCCAGCAGTGACGACAGGTGGTTCGGGGAGCTGTTTTTT. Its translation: CASSDDRWFGELFF.

The CDR3 reads CASTQTGNGANVLTF. CDR3 coding DNA: TGTGCCAGCACCCAAACAGGGAACGGGGCCAACGTCCTGACTTTC. The J gene is TRBJ2-6, the V gene TRBV2; the D gene is possibly TRBD1 (6 bases). The CDR3 has 15 residues. Germline CDR1 reads SNHLY; CDR2 reads FYNNEI. V lost 7 bases and J 4 bases, leaving 14 bases between the germline ends.

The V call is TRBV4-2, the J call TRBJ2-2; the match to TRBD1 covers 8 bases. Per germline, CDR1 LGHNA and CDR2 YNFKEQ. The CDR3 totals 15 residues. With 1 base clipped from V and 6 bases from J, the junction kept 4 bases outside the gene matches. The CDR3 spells CASSQVDRVAGELFF. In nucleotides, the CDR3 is TGTGCCAGCAGCCAAGTGGACAGGGTGGCCGGGGAGCTGTTTTTT.

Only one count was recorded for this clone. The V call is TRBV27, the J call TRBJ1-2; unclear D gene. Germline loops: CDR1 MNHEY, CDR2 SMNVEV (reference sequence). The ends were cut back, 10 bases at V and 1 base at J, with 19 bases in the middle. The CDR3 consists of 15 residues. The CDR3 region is CATREEPGNNYGYTF. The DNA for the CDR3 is TGTGCCACCCGAGAGGAGCCGGGGAATAACTATGGCTACACCTTC.

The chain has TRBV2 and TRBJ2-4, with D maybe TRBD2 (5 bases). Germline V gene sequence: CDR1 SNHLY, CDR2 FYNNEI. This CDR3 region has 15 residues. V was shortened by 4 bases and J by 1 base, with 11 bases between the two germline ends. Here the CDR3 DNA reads TGTGCCAGCAGTGGGTCCAGAGGGGCCAAAAACATTCAGTACTTC. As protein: CASSGSRGAKNIQYF.

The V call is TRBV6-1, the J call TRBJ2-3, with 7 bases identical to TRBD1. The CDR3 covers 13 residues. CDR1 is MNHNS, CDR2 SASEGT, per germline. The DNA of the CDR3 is TGTGCGGCGGCGACAGGGCAAGCAGATACGCAGTATTTT. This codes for CAAATGQADTQYF.